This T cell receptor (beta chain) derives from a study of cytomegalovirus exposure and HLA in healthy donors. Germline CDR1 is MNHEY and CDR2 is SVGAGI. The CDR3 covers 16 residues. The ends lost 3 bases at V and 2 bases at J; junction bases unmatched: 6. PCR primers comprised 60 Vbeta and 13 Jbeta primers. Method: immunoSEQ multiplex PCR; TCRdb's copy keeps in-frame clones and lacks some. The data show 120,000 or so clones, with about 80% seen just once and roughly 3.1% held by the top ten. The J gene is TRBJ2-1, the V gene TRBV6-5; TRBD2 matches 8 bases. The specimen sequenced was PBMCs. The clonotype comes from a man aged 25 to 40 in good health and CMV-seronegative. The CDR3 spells CASSYTSGRAYNEQFF. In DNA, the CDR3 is TGTGCCAGCAGTTATACATCCGGGAGGGCCTACAATGAGCAGTTCTTC.